This section outlines one T cell receptor (beta chain) sequence together with its context. Its antigen is not identified. The V end was cut by 8 bases, the J end by 7 bases, with 17 bases between. The CDR3 is 14 residues long. Germline CDR1 reads MNHNS; CDR2 reads SASEGT. The data are from a study of cytomegalovirus exposure and HLA in healthy donors. At the level of the study: Per a later analysis, the roughly 690 first-cohort and 120 or so validation repertoires shared one platform.

The study, taken as a whole, reports: Reportedly, diagnosis of cytomegalovirus status by the classifier showed high specificity and sensitivity. Through in vitro validation, three CMV-associated chains were shown to be specific for CMV antigens.

The donors were part of the roughly 130-subject validation cohort, which stood apart from the 666-subject first cohort. TCRdb's table, derived via immunoSEQ multiplex PCR, lists solely in-frame clones and lacks some. The sample has around 62,000 clones; 80% to 90% are singletons. This receptor was taken from a woman between 18 and 29 years old in good health and CMV-seronegative. Sequenced material: PBMCs. The chain recombines TRBV6-1 with TRBJ1-4; D perhaps matches TRBD1 (6 bases). The CDR3 DNA reads TGTGCCAGCTCTTTTCAGGGGTTTGCTGAAAAACTGTTTTTT. Translated: CASSFQGFAEKLFF.